This T cell receptor beta chain derives from a study of shared clonotypes between healthy human individuals. Germline CDR1 is LNHDA and CDR2 is SQIVND (reference sequence). The CDR3 is 13 amino acids. The ends were cut back, 9 bases at V and 5 bases at J, with 17 bases in the middle. Assay used: immunoSEQ multiplex PCR; TCRdb lists only in-frame clones, some missing. The sample yields around 370,000 clones, 90% to 98% seen once. This rearrangement joins TRBV19 to TRBJ2-7; D is unclear. This clonotype was obtained from a man aged 25-45 years in good health. The sequenced material came from memory CD8+ T cells sorted from blood. As to subset: CD45RO+ cells pooled with CCR7-negative TemRA cells. In DNA, the CDR3 is TGTGCCAGCGCCCGAAAGCTGGACCACGAGCAGTACTTC. Translated, it gives CASARKLDHEQYF.